The present TCR beta chain was sequenced within a study of cytomegalovirus exposure and HLA in healthy donors. Looking at the study overall: Earlier findings included over 90 million unique TCR beta sequences obtained from about 170 million T cells. General observations from the study: A classifier reportedly called cytomegalovirus status with high sensitivity and specificity. As a later analysis revealed, most CMV-associated TCR beta chains appeared HLA-restricted. Usually a TCR sequence was rare, but some public TCRs were found in many donors.

Amplification used 60 Vbeta primers and 13 Jbeta primers. The repertoire was sequenced with immunoSEQ multiplex PCR; TCRdb's copy has only in-frame clones and lacks some. The sample lists hundreds of thousands of clones, 76% occurring once. The CDR3 loop spans 16 amino acids. The germline V gene has CDR1 MNHEY and CDR2 SVGAGI. V gave up 0 bases and J gave up 8 bases; unmatched junction bases: 3. Note on this clone: Its antigen is still unknown.

The sample comprised PBMCs. This sequence joins TRBV6-5 and TRBJ2-1; 14 bases are a match to TRBD2. The source of this sequence is a man between 18 and 35 years old in good health and CMV-seronegative. Here the CDR3 reads CASSYSGTSGSDEQFF. The CDR3 nucleotides are TGTGCCAGCAGTTACTCCGGGACTAGCGGGAGTGATGAGCAGTTCTTC.